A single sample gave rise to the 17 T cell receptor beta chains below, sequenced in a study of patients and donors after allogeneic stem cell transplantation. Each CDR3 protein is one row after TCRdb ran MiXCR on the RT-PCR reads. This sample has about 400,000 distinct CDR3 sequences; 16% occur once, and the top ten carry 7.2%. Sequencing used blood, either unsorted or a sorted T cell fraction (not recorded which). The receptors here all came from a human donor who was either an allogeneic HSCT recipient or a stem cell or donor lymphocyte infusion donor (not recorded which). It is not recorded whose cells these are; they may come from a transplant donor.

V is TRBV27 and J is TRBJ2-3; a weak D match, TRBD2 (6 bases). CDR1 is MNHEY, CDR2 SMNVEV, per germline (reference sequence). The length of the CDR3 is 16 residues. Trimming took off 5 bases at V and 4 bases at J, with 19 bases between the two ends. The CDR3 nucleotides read TGTGCCAGCAGTATCCTCGGAGGGAGAAATGCAGATACGCAGTATTTT. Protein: CASSILGGRNADTQYF.

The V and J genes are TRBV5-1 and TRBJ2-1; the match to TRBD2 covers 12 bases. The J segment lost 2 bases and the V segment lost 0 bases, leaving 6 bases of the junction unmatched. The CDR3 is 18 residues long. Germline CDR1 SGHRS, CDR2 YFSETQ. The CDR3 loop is CASSLEPSGRGPYNEQFF. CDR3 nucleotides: TGCGCCAGCAGCTTGGAGCCTAGCGGGAGGGGGCCCTACAATGAGCAGTTCTTC.

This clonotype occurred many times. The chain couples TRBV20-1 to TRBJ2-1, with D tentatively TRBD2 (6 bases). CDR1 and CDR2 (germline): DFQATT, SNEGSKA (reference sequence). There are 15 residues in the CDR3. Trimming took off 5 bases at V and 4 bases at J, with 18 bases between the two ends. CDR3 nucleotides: TGCAGTGCTGAGCCTCGGGACTCGACATACAATGAGCAGTTCTTC. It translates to CSAEPRDSTYNEQFF.

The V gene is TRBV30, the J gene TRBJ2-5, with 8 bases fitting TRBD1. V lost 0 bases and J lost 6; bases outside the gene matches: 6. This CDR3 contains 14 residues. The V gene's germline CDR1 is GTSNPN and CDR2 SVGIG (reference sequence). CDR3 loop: CAWSVLGTGQTQYF. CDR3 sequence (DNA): TGTGCCTGGAGTGTTCTTGGGACAGGACAGACCCAGTACTTC.

The CDR3 DNA follows: TGTGCCAGCAGTTTTCGGGGCTATGGCTACACCTTC. Protein: CASSFRGYGYTF. The rearrangement links TRBV28 to TRBJ1-2, with D hard to call. The germline V and J ends were trimmed by 3 bases and 4 bases, with 6 bases remaining between them. The germline V gene encodes CDR1 MDHEN and CDR2 SYDVKM. The CDR3 runs 12 residues.

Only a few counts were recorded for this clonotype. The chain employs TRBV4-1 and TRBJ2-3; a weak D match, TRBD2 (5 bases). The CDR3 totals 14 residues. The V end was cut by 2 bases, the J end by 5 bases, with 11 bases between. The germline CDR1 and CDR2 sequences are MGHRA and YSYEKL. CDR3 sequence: CASSQTQRGDTQYF. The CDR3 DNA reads TGCGCCAGCAGCCAAACCCAACGGGGAGATACGCAGTATTTT.

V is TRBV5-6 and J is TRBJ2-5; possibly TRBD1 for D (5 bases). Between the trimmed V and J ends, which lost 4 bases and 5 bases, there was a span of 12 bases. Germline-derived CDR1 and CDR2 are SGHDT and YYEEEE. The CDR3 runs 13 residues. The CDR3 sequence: CASSPQGVETQYF. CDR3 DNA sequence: TGTGCCAGCAGCCCCCAAGGGGTTGAGACCCAGTACTTC. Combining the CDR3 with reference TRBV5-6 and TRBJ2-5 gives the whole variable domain DAGVTQSPTHLIKTRGQQVTLRCSPKSGHDTVSWYQQALGQGPQFIFQYYEEEERQRGNFPDRFSGHQFPNYSSELNVNALLLGDSALYLCASSPQGVETQYFGPGTRLLVL.

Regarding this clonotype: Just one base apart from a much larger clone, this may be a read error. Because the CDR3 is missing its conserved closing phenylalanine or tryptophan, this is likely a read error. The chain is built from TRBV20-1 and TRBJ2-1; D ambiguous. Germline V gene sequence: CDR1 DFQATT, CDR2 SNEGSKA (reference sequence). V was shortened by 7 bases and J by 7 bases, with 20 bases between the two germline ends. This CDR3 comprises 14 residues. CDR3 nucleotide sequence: TGCAGTGTCGCCGACGGTAGTACATTGAATGAGCAGTTCTCC. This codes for CSVADGSTLNEQFS.

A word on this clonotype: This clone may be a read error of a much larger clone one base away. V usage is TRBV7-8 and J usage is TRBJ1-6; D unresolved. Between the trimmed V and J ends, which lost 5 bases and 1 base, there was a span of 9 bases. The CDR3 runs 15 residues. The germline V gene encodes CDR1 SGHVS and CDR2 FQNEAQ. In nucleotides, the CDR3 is TGTGCCAGCAGCCTGAACAAGTCCTATAATTCACCCCTCCACTTT. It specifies CASSLNKSYNSPLHF.

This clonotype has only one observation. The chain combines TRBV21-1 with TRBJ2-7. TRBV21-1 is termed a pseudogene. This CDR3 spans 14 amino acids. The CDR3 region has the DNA TGTGCCAGCAGCTCAAACGCCGATACCTACGAGCAGTACTTC. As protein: CASSSNADTYEQYF.

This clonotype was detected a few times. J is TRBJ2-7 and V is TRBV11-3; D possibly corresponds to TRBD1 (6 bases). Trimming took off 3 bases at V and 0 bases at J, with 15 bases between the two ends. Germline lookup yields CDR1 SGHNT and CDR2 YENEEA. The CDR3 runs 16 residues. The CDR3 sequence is CASSFRRDTGSYEQYF. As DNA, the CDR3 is TGTGCCAGCAGCTTCCGCCGGGACACGGGCTCCTACGAGCAGTACTTC.

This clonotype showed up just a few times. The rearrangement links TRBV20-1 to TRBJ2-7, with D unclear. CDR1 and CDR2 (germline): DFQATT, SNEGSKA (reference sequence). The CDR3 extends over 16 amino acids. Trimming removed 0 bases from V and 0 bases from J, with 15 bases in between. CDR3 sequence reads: CSARDPPFPGSYEQYF. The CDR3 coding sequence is TGCAGTGCTAGAGATCCCCCCTTCCCCGGCTCCTACGAGCAGTACTTC.

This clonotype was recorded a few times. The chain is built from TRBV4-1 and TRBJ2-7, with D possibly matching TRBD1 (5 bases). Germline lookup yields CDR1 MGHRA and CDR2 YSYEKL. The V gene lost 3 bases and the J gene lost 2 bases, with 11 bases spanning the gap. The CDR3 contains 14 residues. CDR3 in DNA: TGCGCCAGCAGCCATGTGTCAGGGACCTACGAGCAGTACTTC. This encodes CASSHVSGTYEQYF.

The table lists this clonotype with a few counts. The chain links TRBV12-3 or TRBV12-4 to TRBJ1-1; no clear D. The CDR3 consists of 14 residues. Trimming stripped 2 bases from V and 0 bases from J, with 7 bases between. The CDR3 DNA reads TGTGCCAGCAGTTTAAAGGTAATGAACACTGAAGCTTTCTTT. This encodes CASSLKVMNTEAFF.

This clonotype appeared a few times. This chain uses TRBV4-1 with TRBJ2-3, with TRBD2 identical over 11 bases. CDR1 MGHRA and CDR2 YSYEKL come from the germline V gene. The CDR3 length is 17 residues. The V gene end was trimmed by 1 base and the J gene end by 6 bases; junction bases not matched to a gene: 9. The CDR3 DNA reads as TGCGCCAGCAGCCAAGTTGTAGCGGGAGGGCCAAGGGATACGCAGTATTTT. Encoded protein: CASSQVVAGGPRDTQYF.

Written as DNA, the CDR3 is TGTGCCTGGATTCTAGCGGACTCCTACAATGAGCAGTTCTTC. Encoded protein: CAWILADSYNEQFF. The chain recombines TRBV30 with TRBJ2-1, with 7 positions matching TRBD2. The CDR3 is 14 amino acids. Germline-derived CDR1 and CDR2 are GTSNPN and SVGIG (reference sequence). V trimming: 4 bases; J trimming: 0 bases; junction bases outside the gene matches: 3.

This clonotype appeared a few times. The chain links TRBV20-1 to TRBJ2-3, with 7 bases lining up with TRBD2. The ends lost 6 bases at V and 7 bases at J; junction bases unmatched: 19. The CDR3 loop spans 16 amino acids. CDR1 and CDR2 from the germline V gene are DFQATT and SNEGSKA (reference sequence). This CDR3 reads CSAYILNGEGQNTQYF. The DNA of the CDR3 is TGCAGTGCCTATATCCTTAATGGGGAGGGCCAAAATACGCAGTATTTT.